The 26 T cell receptor beta chains below all came from one sample that was sequenced in a study of post-analysis software for immune sequencing data. Study-level points and caveats: The five TRBV segments detected at higher frequency in patients than in controls included TRBV5-6, TRBV5-1 and TRBV20-1.

These receptors' targets are unknown. Incorporated into the TCR beta cDNA libraries were unique molecular identifiers, which served to reduce PCR and sequencing biases. TCRdb ran MiXCR on the PCR reads and lists one entry per CDR3 protein. The sample holds about 200,000 distinct CDR3 sequences; approximately 30% are singletons and the top ten take less than 4%. Specimen: blood. These receptors came from a girl aged 2 to 17 with multiple sclerosis.

CDR3 sequence reads: CSADYNEQFF. The DNA of the CDR3 is TGCAGTGCCGATTACAATGAGCAGTTCTTC. The chain recombines TRBV20-1 with TRBJ2-1; the D is unclear. The V end was cut by 6 bases, the J end by 4 bases, with 4 bases between. Germline V lookup: CDR1 DFQATT, CDR2 SNEGSKA (reference sequence). The CDR3 length is 10 residues.

In its sample, this clonotype was seen a few times. One end of the junction does not line up with germline, which may come from a read error. The chain links TRBV7-8 to TRBJ2-5, with D perhaps being TRBD1 or TRBD2 (5 bases each). Germline CDR1 is SGHVS and CDR2 is FQNEAQ. This CDR3 is built from 17 residues. CDR3 DNA sequence: TGTGCCAGCAACTTAGCCTCTTTGGGACCGGTCCCACAGACCCAGTACTTC. Its translation: CASNLASLGPVPQTQYF.

This clonotype was picked up many times. The chain has TRBV5-1 and TRBJ2-5; 10 bases map to TRBD2. The V segment lost 3 bases and the J segment 4 bases; nucleotides outside the gene matches: 3. Per the germline V gene, CDR1 is SGHRS and CDR2 is YFSETQ. The CDR3 is 14 residues long. CDR3 in DNA: TGCGCCAGCAGCTCCCTAGCGGGAGTAGAGACCCAGTACTTC. Its protein product is CASSSLAGVETQYF.

This clonotype showed up many times. V and J are TRBV7-2 and TRBJ2-7, with 9 bases matching TRBD2. Germline V gene data show CDR1 as SGHTA and CDR2 as FQGNSA. V gave up 1 base and J gave up 2 bases; unmatched junction bases: 3. CDR3 length: 15 amino acids. CDR3 sequence reads: CASSLVPSGTYEQYF. CDR3 nucleotide sequence: TGTGCCAGCAGCTTAGTGCCTAGCGGGACCTACGAGCAGTACTTC.

This clonotype was seen many times. The V gene is TRBV29-1, the J gene TRBJ1-2; possibly TRBD1 for D (5 bases). The germline V gene encodes CDR1 SQVTM and CDR2 ANQGSEA. The CDR3 has 15 residues. Trimming shortened V by 5 bases and J by 1 base, and 17 bases separated the two germline ends. Written as DNA, the CDR3 is TGCAGCGTTAACCACCGACAGTCGCTTAACTATGGCTACACCTTC. Its translation: CSVNHRQSLNYGYTF.

This clonotype was seen repeatedly, ten times or more. The genes are TRBV20-1 and TRBJ2-5; D remains unclear. The germline gives CDR1 DFQATT, CDR2 SNEGSKA (reference sequence). The CDR3 spans 12 residues. Trimming shortened V by 6 bases and J by 4 bases, and 12 bases separated the two germline ends. CDR3 amino acids: CSATSDSETQYF. Here the CDR3 DNA reads TGCAGTGCCACCTCAGATTCAGAGACCCAGTACTTC.

CDR3: CASRSGQGTDTQYF. As DNA, the CDR3 is TGCGCCAGCAGGTCGGGACAGGGCACAGATACGCAGTATTTT. V is TRBV5-1 and J is TRBJ2-3; 8 bases align to TRBD1. Germline values: CDR1 SGHRS, CDR2 YFSETQ. This CDR3 spans 14 amino acids. Unmatched junction bases numbered 3, after V lost 5 bases and J lost 1 base.

Details on this clonotype: This sequence may be a read error, since a much larger clone differs from it by one base. The chain carries TRBV12-3 or TRBV12-4 and TRBJ2-7; D might be TRBD1 (6 bases). The CDR3 runs to 13 residues. Deletions cut 6 bases from V and 10 bases from J, with 19 bases between. This chain's CDR3 is CASSPQARGSQYF. CDR3 sequence (DNA): TGTGCCAGCAGCCCCCAAGCGAGGGGGTCCCAGTACTTC.

The chain couples TRBV28 to TRBJ1-6, with D perhaps matching TRBD1 (6 bases). Germline V gene lookup returns CDR1 MDHEN and CDR2 SYDVKM. The V and J ends lost 7 bases and 2 bases respectively, with 15 bases between them. The CDR3 runs to 16 residues. The CDR3 DNA sequence: TGTGCCAGCAATCCCCGACAGGAAACCTATAATTCACCCCTCCACTTT. As protein: CASNPRQETYNSPLHF.

As to this clonotype: With a much larger clone just one base away, this may be a read error. The chain links TRBV5-1 to TRBJ2-1; TRBD2 matches 9 bases. CDR1 and CDR2 (germline): SGHRS, YFSETQ. The CDR3 runs 19 residues. V lost 3 bases and J lost 12; bases outside the gene matches: 25. This CDR3 reads CASSSSLMNSGRLVGAQFF. The CDR3 DNA reads TGCGCCAGCAGCTCCTCCCTTATGAATAGCGGGAGACTTGTAGGTGCGCAGTTCTTC.

This clonotype was seen repeatedly, ten times or more. V gene TRBV5-1 combines with J gene TRBJ1-1; D gene uncertain. The CDR3 covers 12 residues. Germline CDR1 and CDR2: SGHRS and YFSETQ. V was cut by 5 bases and J by 7 bases, with 12 bases left in between. CDR3 coding DNA: TGCGCCAGCAGACGTAGGACGGATGAAGCTTTCTTT. As protein: CASRRRTDEAFF. Drawing the rest from reference TRBV5-1 and TRBJ1-1, the complete variable domain is KAGVTQTPRYLIKTRGQQVTLSCSPISGHRSVSWYQQTPGQGLQFLFEYFSETQRNKGNFPGRFSGRQFSNSRSEMNVSTLELGDSALYLCASRRRTDEAFFGQGTRLTVV.

V and J are TRBV11-2 and TRBJ1-2, with a tentative D call TRBD1 (6 bases). The CDR3 covers 13 residues. From germline, CDR1 is SGHAT and CDR2 FQNNGV. Trimming pared 8 bases from V and 8 bases from J, leaving 18 bases between. CDR3 DNA: TGTGCCAGCTCCTCCCGGCAGGGGTACGGCTACACCTTC. Translating it yields CASSSRQGYGYTF.

This clonotype was observed at least ten times. This rearrangement joins TRBV6-1 to TRBJ2-4; D is uncertain. The CDR3 has 13 residues. Trimming took off 2 bases at V and 3 bases at J, with 5 bases between the two ends. Germline assignment: CDR1 MNHNS and CDR2 SASEGT. The CDR3 reads CASSEIFKNIQYF. DNA of the CDR3: TGTGCCAGCAGTGAAATTTTCAAAAACATTCAGTACTTC.

On this clonotype itself: One base away lies a much larger clone, so this may be a sequencing read error. The rearrangement uses TRBV5-1 and TRBJ2-1; no clear D gene. Germline CDR1 reads SGHRS; CDR2 reads YFSETQ. The CDR3 is made up of 15 amino acids. The CDR3 here is CASRWAGSSYNGQFF. CDR3 DNA: TGCGCCAGCCGATGGGCTGGAAGCTCCTACAATGGGCAGTTCTTC.

This clonotype was observed a single time. J is TRBJ2-2 and V is TRBV20-1; D gene uncertain. V was clipped by 0 bases and J by 4 bases, with 12 bases between them. The CDR3 is made up of 15 amino acids. CDR1 is DFQATT, CDR2 SNEGSKA, per germline (reference sequence). In DNA form, the CDR3 reads TGCAGTGCTAGAGATCCGGAAGCGAGCACCGGGGAGCTGTTTTTT. Translated, it gives CSARDPEASTGELFF.

This clonotype was seen many times. Written as DNA, the CDR3 is TGCAGTGCTAGAGGGTTCCATGGCTACACCTTC. Its protein product is CSARGFHGYTF. The V call is TRBV20-1, the J call TRBJ1-2, with D uncertain. Germline V gene sequence: CDR1 DFQATT, CDR2 SNEGSKA (reference sequence). The CDR3 loop spans 11 amino acids. V gave up 1 base and J gave up 6 bases, with 6 bases separating them.

This clonotype was picked up one time. A much larger clone differs by one base, so this may be a read error. The chain carries TRBV20-1 and TRBJ2-6; the D gene is possibly TRBD2 (5 bases). The CDR3 is 14 amino acids. The germline V gene encodes CDR1 DFQATT and CDR2 SNEGSKA (reference sequence). Trimming pared 8 bases from V and 0 bases from J, leaving 11 bases between. CDR3 sequence reads: CSFGGGSGANVLTF. The CDR3 DNA reads as TGCAGTTTCGGCGGAGGCTCTGGGGCCAACGTCCTGACTTTC.

This clonotype showed up many times. The chain combines TRBV28 with TRBJ2-7, with 7 bases fitting TRBD2. With V trimmed by 1 base and J by 5 bases, 11 bases remained unmatched. The CDR3 runs 16 residues. Germline CDR1 reads MDHEN; CDR2 reads SYDVKM. CDR3 nucleotide sequence: TGTGCCAGCAGTTTATCTCTAGCGGCACTTAGGGACGAGCAGTACTTC. The encoded protein is CASSLSLAALRDEQYF. Using reference TRBV28 and TRBJ2-7 for the parts outside the CDR3, the full variable domain is DVKVTQSSRYLVKRTGEKVFLECVQDMDHENMFWYRQDPGLGLRLIYFSYDVKMKEKGDIPEGYSVSREKKERFSLILESASTNQTSMYLCASSLSLAALRDEQYFGPGTRLTVT.

A note on this clonotype: This clone may be a read error of a much larger clone one base away. This chain links TRBV20-1 with TRBJ2-1, with no clear D. CDR3 length equals 13 residues. Germline V gene sequence: CDR1 DFQATT, CDR2 SNEGSKA (reference sequence). The CDR3 loop reads CSARGPSHHEHFF. The CDR3 bases are TGCAGTGCTAGAGGGCCTAGTCACCATGAGCACTTCTTC.

This chain joins TRBV28 and TRBJ2-3, with 9 bases that match TRBD2. The V and J ends lost 8 bases and 7 bases, in that order; junction bases with no gene match: 10. The germline gives CDR1 MDHEN, CDR2 SYDVKM. The CDR3 is 14 amino acids. The CDR3 coding sequence is TGTGCCAGCGATAAGGCGGGAGGGCCGAATACGCAGTATTTT. This sequence encodes CASDKAGGPNTQYF.

This clonotype was counted at least ten times. The DNA for the CDR3 is TGCAGTGCTAGGGGCAGGGGCATTGGCACTGAAGCTTTCTTT. Translated, it gives CSARGRGIGTEAFF. The chain is built from TRBV20-1 and TRBJ1-1, with TRBD1 as a possible D gene (6 bases). Trimming removed 3 bases at V and 4 bases at J, with 15 bases between. The CDR3 length is 14 residues. Germline V gene data show CDR1 as DFQATT and CDR2 as SNEGSKA (reference sequence).

The chain employs TRBV14 and TRBJ1-5; 7 bases line up with TRBD1. V trimming: 5 bases; J trimming: 6 bases; junction bases outside the gene matches: 4. Germline V CDR1 and CDR2: SGHDN, FVKESK. The CDR3 contains 13 residues. The CDR3, as DNA: TGTGCCAGCAGCGCTCAGGGGGGTCAGCCCCAGCATTTT. Protein: CASSAQGGQPQHF.

This clonotype occurred a few times. The chain links TRBV20-1 to TRBJ1-1, with D unresolved. The germline V and J ends were trimmed by 0 bases and 1 base, with 12 bases remaining between them. The CDR3 is 15 residues long. Looked up from germline, CDR1 is DFQATT and CDR2 is SNEGSKA (reference sequence). CDR3 sequence: CSARDLETPNTEAFF. The CDR3, as DNA: TGCAGTGCTAGAGATCTGGAGACACCGAACACTGAAGCTTTCTTT.

This clonotype was observed a handful of times. The chain employs TRBV4-2 and TRBJ1-2, with 7 bases aligning to TRBD1. This CDR3 has 16 amino acids. J lost 0 bases, V lost 6 bases, and 10 bases had no gene match. The germline CDR1 and CDR2 sequences are LGHNA and YNFKEQ. The CDR3 region is CASSHQRTGPNYGYTF. DNA of the CDR3: TGTGCCAGCAGTCATCAAAGGACAGGCCCTAACTATGGCTACACCTTC.

This clonotype was recorded many times. The rearrangement joins TRBV5-1 to TRBJ2-7; 9 positions match TRBD2. The germline V gene has CDR1 SGHRS and CDR2 YFSETQ. The CDR3 contains 15 residues. The V segment lost 3 bases and the J segment 1 base; nucleotides outside the gene matches: 5. The CDR3 DNA reads as TGCGCCAGCAGCTGGTATAGCGGGGGTTCCTACGAGCAGTACTTC. Translated: CASSWYSGGSYEQYF.

The chain uses TRBV6-1 and TRBJ2-7; 11 nucleotides match TRBD2. Germline V gene data show CDR1 as MNHNS and CDR2 as SASEGT. The ends lost 6 bases at V and 10 bases at J; junction bases unmatched: 14. CDR3 size: 15 residues. In DNA, the CDR3 is TGTGCCAGCAGCCCCGGGACTAGCGGTTCCTACGGACAGTACTTC. Its translation is CASSPGTSGSYGQYF.